Given below is one T cell receptor (beta chain) in context. Clones were read by immunoSEQ multiplex PCR, and TCRdb kept only the in-frame ones, dropping some. This repertoire shows some 400,000 clones, around 87% found once; its top ten account for 2.3%. The entry originates in a study of blood T cell repertoires in COVID-19. J gave up 3 bases and V 10 bases, and 6 bases lay outside the gene matches. CDR1 and CDR2 (germline): MNHEY, SVGAGI. This CDR3 is 13 amino acids long. This TCR was sampled from an older woman with COVID-19, enrolled during active disease. This chain uses TRBV6-5 with TRBJ1-2; TRBD1 agrees at 9 bases. Material for sequencing was peripheral blood. In DNA, the CDR3 is TGTGCCACCCTGCGGACAGGGGACTATGGCTACACCTTC. It is translated as CATLRTGDYGYTF.